These T cell receptor beta chains were read from a single sample in a study of cytomegalovirus exposure and HLA in healthy donors. TCRdb's copy holds only in-frame clones and misses some; the assay was immunoSEQ multiplex PCR. The sample includes 110,000 to 150,000 clones, over 60% of them seen just once. The specimen sequenced was PBMCs. These receptors came from a male donor in good health and CMV-seropositive. The CDR3 runs from the conserved cysteine through the conserved F or W. D genes are given only for firm matches. Size is omitted from some rows. Given values are once, few, many or a class for expanded clones.

cdr3_aa: CAWSGFPSGSYNEQFF; cdr3_nt: TGTGCCTGGAGTGGTTTCCCCTCAGGCAGCTACAATGAGCAGTTCTTC; j_call: TRBJ2-1; v_call: TRBV30; d_call: .; clone_size: few
cdr3_aa: CASSLAPGEQYF; cdr3_nt: TGTGCCAGCAGCTTAGCCCCCGGAGAGCAGTATTTT; j_call: TRBJ2-3; v_call: TRBV7-3; d_call: .; clone_size: .
cdr3_aa: CASSLDDSYEQYF; cdr3_nt: TGTGCCAGCAGTTTAGACGACAGCTACGAGCAGTACTTC; j_call: TRBJ2-7; v_call: TRBV27; d_call: .; clone_size: .
cdr3_aa: CASSPRTSRADTQYF; cdr3_nt: TGCGCCAGCAGCCCAAGGACTAGTAGGGCAGATACGCAGTATTTT; j_call: TRBJ2-3; v_call: TRBV5-1; d_call: TRBD2; clone_size: .
cdr3_aa: CASSRSGGPGTQYF; cdr3_nt: TGTGCCAGCAGCCGCTCGGGGGGCCCGGGGACCCAGTACTTC; j_call: TRBJ2-5; v_call: TRBV7-9; d_call: .; clone_size: .
cdr3_aa: CASSPPGTGGNEQFF; cdr3_nt: TGTGCCAGCTCACCTCCCGGGACAGGGGGCAATGAGCAGTTCTTC; j_call: TRBJ2-1; v_call: TRBV18; d_call: TRBD1; clone_size: .
cdr3_aa: CASSTSGGASDGYTF; cdr3_nt: TGTGCCAGCAGTACCTCAGGGGGCGCTTCGGATGGCTACACCTTC; j_call: TRBJ1-2; v_call: TRBV27; d_call: TRBD1; clone_size: .
cdr3_aa: CASSETGRTGAQF; cdr3_nt: TGTGCCAGCAGTGAAACCGGCCGGACAGGGGCACAATTC; j_call: TRBJ1-2; v_call: TRBV6-1; d_call: TRBD1; clone_size: .
cdr3_aa: CASTPSGETQYF; cdr3_nt: TGTGCCAGCACTCCCAGCGGAGAGACCCAGTACTTC; j_call: TRBJ2-5; v_call: TRBV6-1; d_call: .; clone_size: .
cdr3_aa: CAISVSLLRDQGDIEQFF; cdr3_nt: TGTGCCATCAGTGTTTCATTACTACGGGACCAGGGGGATATTGAGCAGTTCTTC; j_call: TRBJ2-1; v_call: TRBV10-3; d_call: TRBD1; clone_size: .
cdr3_aa: CASSLVQGRDTGELFF; cdr3_nt: TGTGCCAGCAGCTTAGTACAGGGAAGAGATACCGGGGAGCTGTTTTTT; j_call: TRBJ2-2; v_call: TRBV7-2; d_call: .; clone_size: .
cdr3_aa: CASSLNLEEKLFF; cdr3_nt: TGCGCCAGCAGCTTGAATTTAGAGGAAAAACTGTTTTTT; j_call: TRBJ1-4; v_call: TRBV5-1; d_call: .; clone_size: once
cdr3_aa: CATSRSRGGGFDEQYF; cdr3_nt: TGTGCCACCAGCAGAAGCCGTGGAGGGGGCTTTGACGAGCAGTACTTC; j_call: TRBJ2-7; v_call: TRBV15; d_call: .; clone_size: once
cdr3_aa: CASSSIRTGTDTQYF; cdr3_nt: TGTGCCAGTAGTTCAATCCGGACAGGAACAGATACGCAGTATTTT; j_call: TRBJ2-3; v_call: TRBV19; d_call: TRBD1; clone_size: .
cdr3_aa: CASSNLPGQMNTEAFF; cdr3_nt: TGCGCCAGCAGCAACCTCCCGGGACAGATGAACACTGAAGCTTTCTTT; j_call: TRBJ1-1; v_call: TRBV4-1; d_call: TRBD1; clone_size: few
cdr3_aa: CASSLQAVRWTGELFF; cdr3_nt: TGCGCCAGCAGCTTACAAGCGGTGAGATGGACCGGGGAGCTGTTTTTT; j_call: TRBJ2-2; v_call: TRBV5-1; d_call: .; clone_size: .
cdr3_aa: CASSQDSSGGSNEQFF; cdr3_nt: TGTGCCAGCAGCCAAGATTCTAGCGGGGGCTCCAATGAGCAGTTCTTC; j_call: TRBJ2-1; v_call: TRBV4-2; d_call: TRBD2; clone_size: .
cdr3_aa: CASSSLQGLANTEAFF; cdr3_nt: TGTGCCAGCAGCTCCCTACAGGGTTTGGCGAACACTGAAGCTTTCTTT; j_call: TRBJ1-1; v_call: TRBV7-9; d_call: .; clone_size: .
cdr3_aa: CASSLSDSYNEQFF; cdr3_nt: TGTGCCAGCAGCCTATCTGACAGTTACAATGAGCAGTTCTTC; j_call: TRBJ2-1; v_call: TRBV7-9; d_call: .; clone_size: .
cdr3_aa: CSSSSGLAGLNEQFF; cdr3_nt: TGTTCCAGCAGCTCGGGACTAGCGGGTTTGAATGAGCAGTTCTTC; j_call: TRBJ2-1; v_call: TRBV7-9; d_call: TRBD2; clone_size: .
cdr3_aa: CASSLDQSGSGRWSEQFF; cdr3_nt: TGTGCCAGCAGCTTAGATCAGTCGGGTAGCGGGAGGTGGAGTGAGCAGTTCTTC; j_call: TRBJ2-1; v_call: TRBV11-3; d_call: TRBD2; clone_size: .
cdr3_aa: CASSLQTGVIYEQYF; cdr3_nt: TGTGCCAGCAGTCTTCAGACAGGAGTAATCTACGAGCAGTACTTC; j_call: TRBJ2-7; v_call: TRBV14; d_call: .; clone_size: .
cdr3_aa: CASSLAGQDTQYF; cdr3_nt: TGTGCCAGCAGTCTAGCGGGGCAAGATACGCAGTATTTT; j_call: TRBJ2-3; v_call: TRBV27; d_call: TRBD2; clone_size: .
cdr3_aa: CASATGTGDYGYTF; cdr3_nt: TGTGCCAGCGCAACCGGGACAGGGGACTATGGCTACACCTTC; j_call: TRBJ1-2; v_call: TRBV19; d_call: TRBD1; clone_size: .
cdr3_aa: CASHPSGHYNEQFF; cdr3_nt: TGTGCCAGCCACCCTAGCGGGCACTACAATGAGCAGTTCTTC; j_call: TRBJ2-1; v_call: TRBV6-5; d_call: TRBD2; clone_size: .
cdr3_aa: CASSSWTEYNYGYTF; cdr3_nt: TGTGCCAGCAGCTCCTGGACTGAATACAACTATGGCTACACCTTC; j_call: TRBJ1-2; v_call: TRBV7-2; d_call: .; clone_size: .
cdr3_aa: CSVEEGGTNTGELFF; cdr3_nt: TGCAGCGTTGAAGAAGGGGGCACGAACACCGGGGAGCTGTTTTTT; j_call: TRBJ2-2; v_call: TRBV29-1; d_call: TRBD1; clone_size: few
cdr3_aa: CASTDRVVTEAFF; cdr3_nt: TGTGCCAGCACTGACAGGGTGGTTACTGAAGCTTTCTTT; j_call: TRBJ1-1; v_call: TRBV6-5; d_call: TRBD1; clone_size: few
cdr3_aa: CASNRGDTTNEKLFF; cdr3_nt: TGTGCCAGCAACAGGGGGGATACGACTAATGAAAAACTGTTTTTT; j_call: TRBJ1-4; v_call: TRBV2; d_call: TRBD1; clone_size: .
cdr3_aa: CASSATGHTYEQYF; cdr3_nt: TGTGCCAGCAGCGCCACGGGACATACATACGAGCAGTACTTC; j_call: TRBJ2-7; v_call: TRBV6-1; d_call: .; clone_size: .
cdr3_aa: CASSDAGAGETQYF; cdr3_nt: TGTGCCAGCAGTGACGCAGGGGCCGGAGAGACCCAGTACTTC; j_call: TRBJ2-5; v_call: TRBV6-6; d_call: .; clone_size: .
cdr3_aa: CAWTGQGGGETFF; cdr3_nt: TGTGCCTGGACCGGTCAGGGTGGGGGGGAAACTTTCTTT; j_call: TRBJ1-1; v_call: TRBV30; d_call: .; clone_size: .
cdr3_aa: CASSTTGTYSNQPQHF; cdr3_nt: TGTGCCAGCAGTACGACAGGAACTTATAGCAATCAGCCCCAGCATTTT; j_call: TRBJ1-5; v_call: TRBV28; d_call: .; clone_size: few
cdr3_aa: CASSPPGGNTEAFF; cdr3_nt: TGTGCCAGCAGCCCCCCGGGGGGGAACACTGAAGCTTTCTTT; j_call: TRBJ1-1; v_call: TRBV9; d_call: .; clone_size: .
cdr3_aa: CASSQLQGTDQPQHF; cdr3_nt: TGCGCCAGCAGCCAACTACAGGGAACCGATCAGCCCCAGCATTTT; j_call: TRBJ1-5; v_call: TRBV4-1; d_call: .; clone_size: once
cdr3_aa: CASSNSWGTERPSYEQYF; cdr3_nt: TGTGCCAGCAGCAATAGCTGGGGGACAGAACGTCCTTCCTACGAGCAGTACTTC; j_call: TRBJ2-7; v_call: TRBV21-1; d_call: .; clone_size: .
cdr3_aa: CASSPDRVASDTQYF; cdr3_nt: TGTGCCAGCAGCCCGGACAGGGTAGCATCAGATACGCAGTATTTT; j_call: TRBJ2-3; v_call: TRBV5-6; d_call: TRBD1; clone_size: .
cdr3_aa: CASRPLQGAGNQPQHF; cdr3_nt: TGTGCCAGCAGACCCTTACAGGGGGCCGGCAATCAGCCCCAGCATTTT; j_call: TRBJ1-5; v_call: TRBV6-6; d_call: TRBD1; clone_size: .
cdr3_aa: CASSFLAGGPQVNEQFF; cdr3_nt: TGTGCCAGCAGCTTTCTAGCGGGAGGGCCTCAGGTAAATGAGCAGTTCTTC; j_call: TRBJ2-1; v_call: TRBV5-6; d_call: TRBD2; clone_size: .
cdr3_aa: CASTKPPGNYNSPLHF; cdr3_nt: TGCGCCAGCACTAAACCTCCGGGTAACTATAATTCACCCCTCCACTTT; j_call: TRBJ1-6; v_call: TRBV10-1; d_call: .; clone_size: .
cdr3_aa: CASSYLEWDTEAFF; cdr3_nt: TGTGCCAGCAGCTACCTAGAGTGGGACACTGAAGCTTTCTTT; j_call: TRBJ1-1; v_call: TRBV7-9; d_call: .; clone_size: .